This T cell receptor (beta chain) was found in a study of blood T cell repertoires in COVID-19 (dated by TCRdb to 2018 to 2021). Background for the entire study: Samples covering the acute and convalescent phases of COVID-19 were provided by collaborators in the United States, Italy and Spain. The sample metadata nearly always contained a de-identified subject ID, COVID-19 status, age in years and sex. The repertoires were made available in a free public database intended to serve as a resource for research on the immune response to SARS-CoV-2. The material from the prospective study consisted of cDNA or gDNA derived from T cells, B-cell-depleted T cells, or PBMCs. The dataset comprised deeply sampled blood TCRbeta repertoires from subjects exposed to, actively infected with, or recovered from COVID-19. Samples were obtained from the ongoing ImmuneRACE study (first 160 participants) and from approximately 1,200 subjects provided by 6 global collaborators. Where available, HLA class I and class II types were obtained from metadata supplied by the sample provider rather than from assay-based typing. Points the paper makes about the study in general: The quantity of clinical and demographic metadata differed by source and by participant and was supplied without curation.

TCRbeta CDR3 regions were amplified from genomic DNA using the immunoSEQ Assay, a bias-controlled multiplex PCR. On the study's bioinformatics: Nucleated cell counts per sample were estimated from amplification of reference gene primers within the assay. To quantify the absolute abundance of each unique TCRbeta CDR3 rearrangement, sequence reads were collapsed and filtered. Productive Simpson clonality was computed per sample as the square root of Simpson's diversity index over productive rearrangements. Drawn from immuneACCESS, this table holds only the in-frame rearrangements with V and J called that TCRdb kept. Clones are partly lost; checked studies trace under half to an unresolved V gene and leave the rest unexplained. D and trimming were read from the DNA, whereas the V and J calls and clone size are those reported in that table. The sample records around 81,000 clones, more than 75% of which are singletons. The ten most abundant clones make up less than 15% of the sample.

To note about this clone: Its antigen specificity is not known. Within one base of it there is no much larger clone, and no base qualities were kept.

The collaborating institutions used their own protocols to collect whole blood in K2EDTA tubes. Collaborator samples were shipped for TCRbeta analysis as frozen whole blood, isolated PBMCs, or DNA extracted from either sample type. The sequenced sample consisted of peripheral blood. The sequence was obtained from a human donor in a cohort sampled during active COVID-19.

The DNA reads TGTGCCAGCAGGCTCAACCGGGGGGGTCAGAACACCGGGGAGCTGTTTTTT. Its protein product is CASRLNRGGQNTGELFF. The sequence is built from TRBV5-8 and TRBJ2-2, with 8 bases in between that match TRBD2. The CDR1 and CDR2 encoded by the germline V gene are SGHTS and YDEGEE. The cysteine opens and the phenylalanine closes a CDR3 of 17 amino acids. Only the CDR3 part of the read is kept: 51 bases, read in frame from the first base. Trimming accounts for 5 bases at V and 1 base at J, while the number of junction bases matched to no gene is 10.